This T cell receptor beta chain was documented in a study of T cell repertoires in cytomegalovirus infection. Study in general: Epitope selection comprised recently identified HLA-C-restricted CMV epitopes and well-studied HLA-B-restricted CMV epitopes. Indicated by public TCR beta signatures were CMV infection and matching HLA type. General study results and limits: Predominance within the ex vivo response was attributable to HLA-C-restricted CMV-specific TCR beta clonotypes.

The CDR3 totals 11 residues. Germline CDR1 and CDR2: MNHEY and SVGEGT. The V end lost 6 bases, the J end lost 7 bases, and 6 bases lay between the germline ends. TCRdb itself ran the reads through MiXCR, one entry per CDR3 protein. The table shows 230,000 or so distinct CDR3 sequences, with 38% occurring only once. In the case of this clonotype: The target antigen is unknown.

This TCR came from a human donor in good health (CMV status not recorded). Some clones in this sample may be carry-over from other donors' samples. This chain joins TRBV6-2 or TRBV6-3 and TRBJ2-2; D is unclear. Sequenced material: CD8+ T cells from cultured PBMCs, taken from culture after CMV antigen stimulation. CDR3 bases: TGTGCCAGCAGCTCTATCGGGGAGCTGTTTTTT. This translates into CASSSIGELFF.